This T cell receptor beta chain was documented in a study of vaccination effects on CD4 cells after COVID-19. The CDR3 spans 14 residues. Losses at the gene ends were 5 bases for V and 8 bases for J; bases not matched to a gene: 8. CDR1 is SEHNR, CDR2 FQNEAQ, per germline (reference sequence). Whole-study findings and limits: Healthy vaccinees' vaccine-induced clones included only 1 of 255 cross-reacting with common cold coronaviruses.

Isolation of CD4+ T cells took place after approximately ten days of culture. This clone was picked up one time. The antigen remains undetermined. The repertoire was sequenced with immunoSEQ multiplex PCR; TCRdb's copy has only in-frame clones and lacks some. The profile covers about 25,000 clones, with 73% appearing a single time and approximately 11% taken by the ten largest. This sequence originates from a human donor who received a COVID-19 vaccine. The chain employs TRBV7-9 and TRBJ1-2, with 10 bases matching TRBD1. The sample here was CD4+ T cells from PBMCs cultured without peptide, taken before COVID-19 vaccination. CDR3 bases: TGTGCCAGCAGCCTACTGGGACAGGGGAGAGGCTACACCTTC. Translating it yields CASSLLGQGRGYTF.